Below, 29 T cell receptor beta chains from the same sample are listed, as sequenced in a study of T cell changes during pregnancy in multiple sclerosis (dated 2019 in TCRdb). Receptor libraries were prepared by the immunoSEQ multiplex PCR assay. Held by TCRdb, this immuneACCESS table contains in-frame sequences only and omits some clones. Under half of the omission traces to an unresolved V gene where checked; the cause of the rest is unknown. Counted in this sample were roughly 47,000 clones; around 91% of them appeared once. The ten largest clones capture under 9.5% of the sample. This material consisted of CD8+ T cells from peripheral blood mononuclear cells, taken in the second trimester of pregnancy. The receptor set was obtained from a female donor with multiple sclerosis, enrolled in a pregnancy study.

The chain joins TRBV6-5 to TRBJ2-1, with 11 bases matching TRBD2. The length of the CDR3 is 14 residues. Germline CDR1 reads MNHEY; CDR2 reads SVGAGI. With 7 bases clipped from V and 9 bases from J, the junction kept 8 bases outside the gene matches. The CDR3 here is CASMLAGGPGEQFF. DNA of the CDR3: TGTGCCAGCATGTTAGCGGGGGGGCCTGGTGAGCAGTTCTTC.

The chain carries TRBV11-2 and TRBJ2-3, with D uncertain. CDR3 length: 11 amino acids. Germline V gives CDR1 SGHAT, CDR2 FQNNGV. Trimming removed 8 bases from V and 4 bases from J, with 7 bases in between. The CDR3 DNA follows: TGTGCCAGCCTTGAGGCAGATACGCAGTATTTT. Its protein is CASLEADTQYF.

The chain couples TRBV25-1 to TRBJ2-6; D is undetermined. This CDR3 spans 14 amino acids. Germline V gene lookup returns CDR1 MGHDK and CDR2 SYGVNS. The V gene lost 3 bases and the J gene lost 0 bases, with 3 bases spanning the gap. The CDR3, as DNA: TGTGCCAGCAGTGACAACTCTGGGGCCAACGTCCTGACTTTC. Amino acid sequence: CASSDNSGANVLTF.

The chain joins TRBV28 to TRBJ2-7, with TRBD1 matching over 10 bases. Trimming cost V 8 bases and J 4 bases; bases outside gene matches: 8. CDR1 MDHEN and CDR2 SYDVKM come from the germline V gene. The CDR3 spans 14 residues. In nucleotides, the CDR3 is TGTGCCAGCGCACCGCCGGGACAGGGGTACGAGCAGTACTTC. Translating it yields CASAPPGQGYEQYF.

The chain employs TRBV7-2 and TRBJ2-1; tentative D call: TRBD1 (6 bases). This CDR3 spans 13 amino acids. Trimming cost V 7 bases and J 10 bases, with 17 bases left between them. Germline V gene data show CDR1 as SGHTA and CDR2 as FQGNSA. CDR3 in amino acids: CASTPAGVAEQFF. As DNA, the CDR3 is TGTGCCAGCACCCCCGCAGGGGTCGCGGAGCAGTTCTTC.

This CDR3 reads CASSGTGDYGYTF. CDR3 sequence (DNA): TGTGCCAGCAGCGGAACAGGGGATTATGGCTACACCTTC. V gene TRBV9 combines with J gene TRBJ1-2; 7 bases align to TRBD1. Germline V gives CDR1 SGDLS, CDR2 YYNGEE. The CDR3 totals 13 residues. The V segment lost 3 bases and the J segment 5 bases; nucleotides outside the gene matches: 4.

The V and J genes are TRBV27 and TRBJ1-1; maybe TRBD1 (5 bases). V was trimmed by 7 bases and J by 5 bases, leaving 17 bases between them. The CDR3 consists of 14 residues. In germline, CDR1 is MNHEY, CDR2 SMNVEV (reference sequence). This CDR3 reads CASKTAGGETEAFF. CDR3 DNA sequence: TGTGCCAGCAAAACTGCGGGGGGAGAAACTGAAGCTTTCTTT.

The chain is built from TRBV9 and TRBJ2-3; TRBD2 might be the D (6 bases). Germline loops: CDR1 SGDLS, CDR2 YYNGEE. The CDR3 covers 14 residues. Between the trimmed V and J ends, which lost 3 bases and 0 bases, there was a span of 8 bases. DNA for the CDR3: TGTGCCAGCAGCGGGCGGGGTAGCACAGATACGCAGTATTTT. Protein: CASSGRGSTDTQYF.

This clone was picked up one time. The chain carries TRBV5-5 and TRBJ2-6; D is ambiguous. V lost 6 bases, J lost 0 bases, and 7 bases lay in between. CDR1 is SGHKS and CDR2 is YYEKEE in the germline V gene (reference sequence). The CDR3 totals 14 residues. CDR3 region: CASISDSGANVLTF. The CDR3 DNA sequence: TGTGCCAGCATCTCAGACTCTGGGGCCAACGTCCTGACTTTC.

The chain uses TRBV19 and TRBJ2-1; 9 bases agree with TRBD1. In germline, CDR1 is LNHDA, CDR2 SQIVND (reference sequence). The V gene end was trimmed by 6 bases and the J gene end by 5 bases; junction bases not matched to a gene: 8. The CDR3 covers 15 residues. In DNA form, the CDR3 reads TGTGCCAGTAGCAACAGGGGGCCATTGGACAATGAGCAGTTCTTC. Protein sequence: CASSNRGPLDNEQFF.

CDR3 sequence: CASSGGGAGAHANEQFF. CDR3 nucleotides: TGTGCCAGCAGCGGGGGGGGAGCGGGGGCGCACGCGAATGAGCAGTTCTTC. The chain has TRBV9 and TRBJ2-1, with 8 bases that match TRBD2. The CDR3 length is 17 residues. Trimming removed 3 bases from V and 7 bases from J; junction bases left unmatched: 15. Germline V gives CDR1 SGDLS, CDR2 YYNGEE.

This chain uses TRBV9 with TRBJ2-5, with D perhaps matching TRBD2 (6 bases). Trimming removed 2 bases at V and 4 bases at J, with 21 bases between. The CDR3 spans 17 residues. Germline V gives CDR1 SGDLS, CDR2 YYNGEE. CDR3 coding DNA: TGTGCCAGCAGCGTCAGAGAAACTAGCCTAGGAGGAGAGACCCAGTACTTC. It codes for CASSVRETSLGGETQYF.

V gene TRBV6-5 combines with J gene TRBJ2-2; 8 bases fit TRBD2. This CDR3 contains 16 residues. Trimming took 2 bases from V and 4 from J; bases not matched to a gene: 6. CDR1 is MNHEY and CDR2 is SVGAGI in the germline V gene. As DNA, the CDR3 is TGTGCCAGCAGTTACGGTTACGGGGGGGGCACCGGGGAGCTGTTTTTT. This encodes CASSYGYGGGTGELFF.

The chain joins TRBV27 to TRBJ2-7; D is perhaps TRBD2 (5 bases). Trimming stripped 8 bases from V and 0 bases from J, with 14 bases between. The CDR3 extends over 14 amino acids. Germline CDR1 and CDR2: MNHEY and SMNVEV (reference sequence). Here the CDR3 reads CASQPFAGSYEQYF. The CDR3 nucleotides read TGTGCCAGCCAACCTTTCGCGGGCTCCTACGAGCAGTACTTC.

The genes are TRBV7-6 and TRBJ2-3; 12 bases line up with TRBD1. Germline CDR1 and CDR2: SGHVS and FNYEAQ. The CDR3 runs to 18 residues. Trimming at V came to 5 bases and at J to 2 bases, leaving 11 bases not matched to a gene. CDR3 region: CASSPRPGQGAITDTQYF. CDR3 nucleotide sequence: TGTGCCAGCAGCCCCCGACCGGGACAGGGGGCGATCACAGATACGCAGTATTTT.

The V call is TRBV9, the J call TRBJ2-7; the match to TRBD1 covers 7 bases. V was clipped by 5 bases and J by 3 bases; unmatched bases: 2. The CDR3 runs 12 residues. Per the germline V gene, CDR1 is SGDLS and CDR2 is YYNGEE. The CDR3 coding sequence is TGTGCCAGCAGAGGGGACAGCTACGAGCAGTACTTC. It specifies CASRGDSYEQYF.

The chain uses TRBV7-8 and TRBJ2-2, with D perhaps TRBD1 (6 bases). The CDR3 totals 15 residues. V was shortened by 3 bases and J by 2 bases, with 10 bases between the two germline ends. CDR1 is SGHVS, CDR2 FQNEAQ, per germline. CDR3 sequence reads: CASSFWTDNTGELFF. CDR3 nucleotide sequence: TGTGCCAGCAGCTTCTGGACAGACAACACCGGGGAGCTGTTTTTT. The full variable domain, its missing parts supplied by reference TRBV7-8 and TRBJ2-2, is GAGVSQSPRYKVAKRGQDVALRCDPISGHVSLFWYQQALGQGPEFLTYFQNEAQLDKSGLPSDRFFAERPEGSVSTLKIQRTQQEDSAVYLCASSFWTDNTGELFFGEGSRLTVL.

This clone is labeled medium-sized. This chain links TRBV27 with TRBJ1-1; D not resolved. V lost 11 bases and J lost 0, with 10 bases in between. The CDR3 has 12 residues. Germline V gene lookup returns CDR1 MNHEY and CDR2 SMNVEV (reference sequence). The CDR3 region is CAASNLNTEAFF. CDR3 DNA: TGTGCCGCTTCTAATCTGAACACTGAAGCTTTCTTT.

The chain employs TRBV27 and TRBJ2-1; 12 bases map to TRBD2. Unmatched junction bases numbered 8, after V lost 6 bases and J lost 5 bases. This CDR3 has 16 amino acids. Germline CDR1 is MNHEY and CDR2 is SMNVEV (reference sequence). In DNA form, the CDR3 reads TGTGCCAGCAGAGAACTAGCGGGGGGCCTCCACAATGAGCAGTTCTTC. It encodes CASRELAGGLHNEQFF.

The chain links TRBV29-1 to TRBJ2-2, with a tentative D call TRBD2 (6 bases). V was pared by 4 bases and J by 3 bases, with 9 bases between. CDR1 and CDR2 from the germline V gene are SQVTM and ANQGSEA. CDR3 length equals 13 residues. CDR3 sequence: CSVAGGDTGELFF. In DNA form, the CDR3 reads TGCAGCGTTGCGGGCGGGGACACCGGGGAGCTGTTTTTT.

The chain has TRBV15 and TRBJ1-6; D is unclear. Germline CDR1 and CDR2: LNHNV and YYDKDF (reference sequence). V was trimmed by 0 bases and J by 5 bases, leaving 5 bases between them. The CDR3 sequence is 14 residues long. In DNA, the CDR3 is TGTGCCACCAGCAGAGACAGGAATAATTCACCCCTCCACTTT. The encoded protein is CATSRDRNNSPLHF.

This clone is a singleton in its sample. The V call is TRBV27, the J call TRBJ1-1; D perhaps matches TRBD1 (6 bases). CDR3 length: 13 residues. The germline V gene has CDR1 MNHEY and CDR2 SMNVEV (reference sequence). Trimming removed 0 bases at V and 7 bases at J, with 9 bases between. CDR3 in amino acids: CASSLSTGFEAFF. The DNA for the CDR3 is TGTGCCAGCAGTTTATCGACAGGCTTTGAAGCTTTCTTT.

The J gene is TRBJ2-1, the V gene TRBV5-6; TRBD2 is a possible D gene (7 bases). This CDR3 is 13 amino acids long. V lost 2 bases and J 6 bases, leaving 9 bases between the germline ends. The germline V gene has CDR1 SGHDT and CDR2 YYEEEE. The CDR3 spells CASSFGGRNEQFF. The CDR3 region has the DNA TGTGCCAGCAGCTTCGGGGGGCGCAATGAGCAGTTCTTC.

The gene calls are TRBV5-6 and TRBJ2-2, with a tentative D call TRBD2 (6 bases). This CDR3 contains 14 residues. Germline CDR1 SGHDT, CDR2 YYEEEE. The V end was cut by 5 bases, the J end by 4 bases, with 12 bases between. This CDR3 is CASREGMGTGELFF. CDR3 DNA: TGTGCCAGCAGGGAGGGGATGGGCACCGGGGAGCTGTTTTTT.

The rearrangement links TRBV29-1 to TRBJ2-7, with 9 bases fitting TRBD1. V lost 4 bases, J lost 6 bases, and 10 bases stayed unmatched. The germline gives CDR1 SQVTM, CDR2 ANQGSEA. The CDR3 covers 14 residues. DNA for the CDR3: TGCAGCGTTGTTAGGGGACAGGGTGAGGTCGAGCAGTACTTC. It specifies CSVVRGQGEVEQYF.

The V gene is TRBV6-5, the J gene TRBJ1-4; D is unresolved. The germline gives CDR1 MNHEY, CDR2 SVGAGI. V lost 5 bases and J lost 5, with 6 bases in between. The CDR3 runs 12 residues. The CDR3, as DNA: TGTGCCAGCAGTGAGCTGAATGAAAAACTGTTTTTT. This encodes CASSELNEKLFF.

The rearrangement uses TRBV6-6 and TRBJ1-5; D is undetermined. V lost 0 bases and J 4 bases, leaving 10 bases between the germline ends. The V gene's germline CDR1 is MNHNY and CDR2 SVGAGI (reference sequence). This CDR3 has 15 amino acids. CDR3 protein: CASSYSAGGNQPQHF. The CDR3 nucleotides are TGTGCCAGCAGTTACTCGGCAGGAGGGAATCAGCCCCAGCATTTT.

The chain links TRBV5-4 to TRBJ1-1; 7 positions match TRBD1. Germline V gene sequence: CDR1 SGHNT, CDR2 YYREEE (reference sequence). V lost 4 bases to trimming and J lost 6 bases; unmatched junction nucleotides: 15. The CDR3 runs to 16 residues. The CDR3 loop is CASSRPETGRLSEAFF. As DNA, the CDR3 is TGTGCCAGCAGCCGGCCCGAGACAGGGCGGTTGTCTGAAGCTTTCTTT.

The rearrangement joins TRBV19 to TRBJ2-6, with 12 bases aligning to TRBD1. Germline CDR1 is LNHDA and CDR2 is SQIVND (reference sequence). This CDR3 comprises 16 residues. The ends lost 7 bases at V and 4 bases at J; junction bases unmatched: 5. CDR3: CASTRDRGLGANVLTF. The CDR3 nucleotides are TGTGCCAGTACCCGGGACAGGGGGCTAGGGGCCAACGTCCTGACTTTC.